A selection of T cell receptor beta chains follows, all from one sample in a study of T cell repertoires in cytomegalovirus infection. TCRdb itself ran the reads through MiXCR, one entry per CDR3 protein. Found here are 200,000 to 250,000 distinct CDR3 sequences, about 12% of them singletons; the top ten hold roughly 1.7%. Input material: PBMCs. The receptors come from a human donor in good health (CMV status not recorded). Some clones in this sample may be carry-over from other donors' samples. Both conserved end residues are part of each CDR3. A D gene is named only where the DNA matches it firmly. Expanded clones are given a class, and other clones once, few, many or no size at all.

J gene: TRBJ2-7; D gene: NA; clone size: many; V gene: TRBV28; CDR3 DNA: TGTGCCAGCAGAGCCCGTGTCTTATACGAGCAGTACTTC; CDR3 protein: CASRARVLYEQYF
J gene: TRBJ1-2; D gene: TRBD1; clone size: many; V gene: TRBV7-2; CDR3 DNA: TGTGCCAGCAGACTTTCGACAGGGCCTAACTATGGCTACACCTTC; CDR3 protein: CASRLSTGPNYGYTF
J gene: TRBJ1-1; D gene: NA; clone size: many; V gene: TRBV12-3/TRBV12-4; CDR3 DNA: TGTGCCAGCAGCTATTCCACTGAAGCTTTCTTT; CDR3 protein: CASSYSTEAFF
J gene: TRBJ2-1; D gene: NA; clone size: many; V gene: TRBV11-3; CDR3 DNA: TGTGCCAGCAGCTCTACGGACAGATACAATGAGCAGTTCTTC; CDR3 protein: CASSSTDRYNEQFF
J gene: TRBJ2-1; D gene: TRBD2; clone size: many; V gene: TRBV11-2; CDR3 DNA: TGTGCCAGCAGCCGGACTAGCGGGAGGTCGAATGAGCAGTTCTTC; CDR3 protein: CASSRTSGRSNEQFF
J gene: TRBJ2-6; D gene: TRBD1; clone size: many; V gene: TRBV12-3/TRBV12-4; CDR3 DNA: TGTGCCAGCAGTCCAACAGGGGGCGCTGGGGCCAACGTCCTGACTTTC; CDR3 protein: CASSPTGGAGANVLTF
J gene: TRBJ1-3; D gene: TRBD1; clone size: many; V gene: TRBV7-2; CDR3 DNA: TGTGCCAGCAGCGACGGGACAGGCCGAACGGGAAACACCATATATTTT; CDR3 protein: CASSDGTGRTGNTIYF
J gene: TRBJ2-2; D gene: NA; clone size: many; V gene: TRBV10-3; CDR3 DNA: TGTGCCATCACCACCGGGACCCTAAACACCGGGGAGCTGTTTTTT; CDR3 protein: CAITTGTLNTGELFF
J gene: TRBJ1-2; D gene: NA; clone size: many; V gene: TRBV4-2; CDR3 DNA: TGTGCCAGCAGCCAAGACGGGGAGGGAGCTAACTATGGCTACACCTTC; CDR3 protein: CASSQDGEGANYGYTF
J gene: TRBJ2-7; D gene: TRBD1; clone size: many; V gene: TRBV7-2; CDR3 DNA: TGTGCCAGCAGCAGAATCGGGACAGGCTCCTACGAGCAGTACTTC; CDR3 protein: CASSRIGTGSYEQYF
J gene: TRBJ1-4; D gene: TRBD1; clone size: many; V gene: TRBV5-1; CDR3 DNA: TGCGCCAGCAGCTTGGAGTGGACAGGGAATGAAAAACTGTTTTTT; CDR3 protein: CASSLEWTGNEKLFF
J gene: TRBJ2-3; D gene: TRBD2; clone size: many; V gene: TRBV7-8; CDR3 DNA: TGTGCCAGCAGCTATACTAGCGGGGCAGATACGCAGTATTTT; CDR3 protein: CASSYTSGADTQYF
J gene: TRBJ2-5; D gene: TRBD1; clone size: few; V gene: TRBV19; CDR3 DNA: TGTGCCAGTAGTATAGAGGCAGGGGGCGTAGGAGAGACCCAGTACTTC; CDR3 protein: CASSIEAGGVGETQYF
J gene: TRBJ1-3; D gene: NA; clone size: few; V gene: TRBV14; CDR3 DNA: TGTGCCAGCAGCCAATTGACAGGAACACTTAGAAACACCATATATTTT; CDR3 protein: CASSQLTGTLRNTIYF
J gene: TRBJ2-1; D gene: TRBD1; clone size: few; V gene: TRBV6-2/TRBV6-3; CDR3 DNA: TGTGCCAGCAGAGTGGGACAGGGTAACTACAATGAGCAGTTCTTC; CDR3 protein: CASRVGQGNYNEQFF
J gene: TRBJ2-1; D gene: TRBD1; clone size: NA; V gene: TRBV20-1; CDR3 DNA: TGCAGTGCTCCCGGGACAAGGGGGCTGGAGGAGCAGTTCTTC; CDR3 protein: CSAPGTRGLEEQFF
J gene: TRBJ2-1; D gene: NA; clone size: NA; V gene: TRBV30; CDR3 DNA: TGTGCCTGGAGTGTAGGGCTAGCAGCTAGGGATGAGCAGTTCTTC; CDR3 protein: CAWSVGLAARDEQFF
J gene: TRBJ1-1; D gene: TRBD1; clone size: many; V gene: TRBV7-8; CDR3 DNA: TGTGCCAGCAGCCTCCGGACAGGGACTGAAGCTTTCTTT; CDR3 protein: CASSLRTGTEAFF
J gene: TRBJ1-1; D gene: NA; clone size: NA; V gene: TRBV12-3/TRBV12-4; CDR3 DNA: TGTGCCAGCACTACGGCCCGGGCGAACACTGAAGCTTTCTTT; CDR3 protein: CASTTARANTEAFF
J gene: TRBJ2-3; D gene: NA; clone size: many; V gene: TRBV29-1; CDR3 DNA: TGCAGCGTTGGAAGCGATAATACGCAGTATTTT; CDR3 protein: CSVGSDNTQYF
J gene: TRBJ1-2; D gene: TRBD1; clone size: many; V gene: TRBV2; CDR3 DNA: TGTGCCAGCAGGAGGGGACAGGGGGCCTATGGCTACACCTTC; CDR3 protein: CASRRGQGAYGYTF
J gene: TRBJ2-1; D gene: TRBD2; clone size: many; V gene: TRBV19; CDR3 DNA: TGTGCCAGTAGTCATCGTCGACTAGCGGGAACGGGTGAGCAGTTCTTC; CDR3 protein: CASSHRRLAGTGEQFF
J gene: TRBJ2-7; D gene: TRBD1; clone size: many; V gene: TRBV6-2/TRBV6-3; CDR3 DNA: TGTGCCAGTCTTCCGGGACAGGGGTTCTACGAGCAGTACTTC; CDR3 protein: CASLPGQGFYEQYF
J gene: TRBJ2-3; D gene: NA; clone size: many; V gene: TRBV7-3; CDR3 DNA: TGTGCCAGCAGCTCGAGAACTAGCCCAGATACGCAGTATTTT; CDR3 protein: CASSSRTSPDTQYF
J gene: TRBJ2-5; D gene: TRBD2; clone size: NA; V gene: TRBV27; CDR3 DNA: TGTGCCAGCAGTTTATACTCCACCGGGGCGGGGGGAGTCAGGATGGGAGAGACCCAGTACTTC; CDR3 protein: CASSLYSTGAGGVRMGETQYF
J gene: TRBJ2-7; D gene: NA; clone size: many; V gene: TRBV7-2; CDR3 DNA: TGTGCCAGCAGCTTATTAAGCGACAGTCTCTACGAGCAGTACTTC; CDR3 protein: CASSLLSDSLYEQYF